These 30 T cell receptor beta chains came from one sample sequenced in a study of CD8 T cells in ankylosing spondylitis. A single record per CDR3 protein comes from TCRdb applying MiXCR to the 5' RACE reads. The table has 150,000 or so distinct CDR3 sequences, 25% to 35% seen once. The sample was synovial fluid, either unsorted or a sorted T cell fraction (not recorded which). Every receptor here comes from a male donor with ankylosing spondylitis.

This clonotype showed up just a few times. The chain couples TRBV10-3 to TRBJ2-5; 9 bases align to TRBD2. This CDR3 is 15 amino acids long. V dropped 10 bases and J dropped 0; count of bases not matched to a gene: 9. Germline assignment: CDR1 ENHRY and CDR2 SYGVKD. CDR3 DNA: TGTGCCACACTTCCTAGCGGGGAGTACCAAGAGACCCAGTACTTC. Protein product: CATLPSGEYQETQYF.

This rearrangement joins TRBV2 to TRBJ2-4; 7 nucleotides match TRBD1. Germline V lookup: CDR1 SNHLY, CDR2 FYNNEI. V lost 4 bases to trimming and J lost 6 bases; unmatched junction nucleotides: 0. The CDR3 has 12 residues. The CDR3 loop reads CASSGDRNIQYF. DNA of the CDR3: TGTGCCAGCAGTGGGGACAGAAACATTCAGTACTTC.

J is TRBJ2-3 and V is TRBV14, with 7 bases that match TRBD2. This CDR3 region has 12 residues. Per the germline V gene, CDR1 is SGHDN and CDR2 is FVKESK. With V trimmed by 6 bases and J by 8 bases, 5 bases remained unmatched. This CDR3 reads CASSPGRGTQYF. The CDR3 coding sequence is TGTGCCAGCAGTCCGGGGAGGGGTACGCAGTATTTT.

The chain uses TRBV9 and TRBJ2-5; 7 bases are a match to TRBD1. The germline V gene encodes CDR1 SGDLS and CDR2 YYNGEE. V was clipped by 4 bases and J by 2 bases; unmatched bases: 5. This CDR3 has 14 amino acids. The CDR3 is CASSSGQPQETQYF. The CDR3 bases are TGTGCCAGCAGCTCGGGACAGCCGCAAGAGACCCAGTACTTC.

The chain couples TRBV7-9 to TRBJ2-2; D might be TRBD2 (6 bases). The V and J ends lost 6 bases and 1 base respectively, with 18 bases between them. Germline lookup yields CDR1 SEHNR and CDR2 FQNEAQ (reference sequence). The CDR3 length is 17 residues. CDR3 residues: CASRDLLAELNTGELFF. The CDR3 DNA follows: TGTGCCAGCAGGGATCTACTAGCAGAATTGAACACCGGGGAGCTGTTTTTT.

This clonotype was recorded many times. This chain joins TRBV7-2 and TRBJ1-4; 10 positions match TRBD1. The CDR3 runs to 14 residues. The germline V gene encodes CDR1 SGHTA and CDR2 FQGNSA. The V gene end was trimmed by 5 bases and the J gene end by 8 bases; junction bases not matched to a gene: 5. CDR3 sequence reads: CASSIDRGLEKLFF. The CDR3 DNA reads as TGTGCCAGCAGCATAGACAGGGGGCTCGAAAAACTGTTTTTT.

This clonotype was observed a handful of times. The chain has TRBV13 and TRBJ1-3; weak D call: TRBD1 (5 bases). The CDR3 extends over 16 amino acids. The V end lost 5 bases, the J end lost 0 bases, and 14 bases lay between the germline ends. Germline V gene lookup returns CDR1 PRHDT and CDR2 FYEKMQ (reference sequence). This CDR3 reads CASSPRDGSSGNTIYF. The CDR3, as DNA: TGTGCCAGCAGCCCCCGGGACGGGAGCTCTGGAAACACCATATATTTT.

CDR3 sequence (DNA): TGTGCCACCAGCAGAGATGGCGGGGACCAAGAGACCCAGTACTTC. It yields the protein CATSRDGGDQETQYF. The rearrangement uses TRBV15 and TRBJ2-5; D perhaps matches TRBD2 (6 bases). The CDR3 is 15 residues long. V was trimmed by 0 bases and J by 0 bases, leaving 8 bases between them. In germline, CDR1 is LNHNV, CDR2 YYDKDF (reference sequence). The full variable domain, rest sourced from reference TRBV15 and TRBJ2-5, is DAMVIQNPRYQVTQFGKPVTLSCSQTLNHNVMYWYQQKSSQAPKLLFHYYDKDFNNEADTPDNFQSRRPNTSFCFLDIRSPGLGDTAMYLCATSRDGGDQETQYFGPGTRLLVL.

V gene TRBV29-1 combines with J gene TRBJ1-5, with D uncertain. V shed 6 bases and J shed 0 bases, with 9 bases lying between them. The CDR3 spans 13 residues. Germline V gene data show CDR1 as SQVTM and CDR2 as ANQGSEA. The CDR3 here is CSVGQFSNQPQHF. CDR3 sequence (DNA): TGCAGCGTCGGGCAGTTTAGCAATCAGCCCCAGCATTTT.

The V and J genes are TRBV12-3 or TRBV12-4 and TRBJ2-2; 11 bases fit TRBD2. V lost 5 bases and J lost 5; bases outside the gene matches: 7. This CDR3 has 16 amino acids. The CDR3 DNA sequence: TGTGCCAGCAGTACCTTAGCGGGGGGGGTAACCGGGGAGCTGTTTTTT. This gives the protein CASSTLAGGVTGELFF.

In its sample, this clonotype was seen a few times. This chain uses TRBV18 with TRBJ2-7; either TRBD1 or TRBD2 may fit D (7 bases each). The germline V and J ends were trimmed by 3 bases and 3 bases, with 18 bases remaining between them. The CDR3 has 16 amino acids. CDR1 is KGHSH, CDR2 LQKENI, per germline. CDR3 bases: TGTGCCAGCTCACCTCCAGGGGGGGGAAACATCTACGAGCAGTACTTC. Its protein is CASSPPGGGNIYEQYF.

CDR3 sequence: CSAWTGRHTEAFF. The DNA of the CDR3 is TGCAGTGCTTGGACAGGGCGGCACACTGAAGCTTTCTTT. The chain combines TRBV20-1 with TRBJ1-1; 8 bases are shared with TRBD1. The V and J ends lost 5 bases and 3 bases, in that order; junction bases with no gene match: 5. This CDR3 has 13 residues. From germline, CDR1 is DFQATT and CDR2 SNEGSKA (reference sequence).

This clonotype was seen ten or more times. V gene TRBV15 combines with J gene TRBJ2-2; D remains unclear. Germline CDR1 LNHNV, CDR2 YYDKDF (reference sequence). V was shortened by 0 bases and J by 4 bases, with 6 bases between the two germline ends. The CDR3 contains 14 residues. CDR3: CATSRDRLTGELFF. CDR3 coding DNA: TGTGCCACCAGCAGAGATCGGCTCACCGGGGAGCTGTTTTTT.

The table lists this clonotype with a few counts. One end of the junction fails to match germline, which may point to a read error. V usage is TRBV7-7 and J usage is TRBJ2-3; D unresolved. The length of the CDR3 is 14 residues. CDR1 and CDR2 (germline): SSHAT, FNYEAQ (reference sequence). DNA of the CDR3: TGTGCTAGCAGCCCTGGACCTAACACAGATACGCAGTATTTT. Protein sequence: CASSPGPNTDTQYF.

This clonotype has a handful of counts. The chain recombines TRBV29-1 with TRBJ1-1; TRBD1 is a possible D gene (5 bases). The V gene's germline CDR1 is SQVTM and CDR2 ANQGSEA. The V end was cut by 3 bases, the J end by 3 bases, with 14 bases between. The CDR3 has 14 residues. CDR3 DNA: TGCAGCGTTGATGGAGGGTTGGGGCACACTGAAGCTTTCTTT. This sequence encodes CSVDGGLGHTEAFF.

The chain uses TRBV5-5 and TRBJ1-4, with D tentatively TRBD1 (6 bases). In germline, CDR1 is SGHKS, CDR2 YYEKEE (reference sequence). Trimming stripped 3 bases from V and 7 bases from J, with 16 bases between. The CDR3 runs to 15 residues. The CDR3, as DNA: TGTGCCAGCAGCTCACAGGGCGAGGGTACTGAAAAACTGTTTTTT. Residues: CASSSQGEGTEKLFF.

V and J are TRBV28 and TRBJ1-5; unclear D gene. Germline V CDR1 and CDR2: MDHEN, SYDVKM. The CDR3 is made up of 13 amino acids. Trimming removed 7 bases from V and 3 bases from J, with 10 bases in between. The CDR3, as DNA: TGTGCCAGCAAGCTCCGGTACAATCAGCCCCAGCATTTT. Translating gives CASKLRYNQPQHF.

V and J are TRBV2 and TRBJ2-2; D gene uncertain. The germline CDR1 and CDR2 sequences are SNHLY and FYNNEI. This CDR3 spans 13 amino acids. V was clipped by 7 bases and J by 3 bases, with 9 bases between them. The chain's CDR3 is CASNFRDTGELFF. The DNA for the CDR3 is TGTGCCAGCAACTTCAGAGACACCGGGGAGCTGTTTTTT.

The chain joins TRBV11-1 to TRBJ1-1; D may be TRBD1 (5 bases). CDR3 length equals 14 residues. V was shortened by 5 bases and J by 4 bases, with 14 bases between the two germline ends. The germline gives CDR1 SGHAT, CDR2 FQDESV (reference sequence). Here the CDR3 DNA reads TGTGCCAGCAGCCCGCCGGGGGGGGGCACTGAAGCTTTCTTT. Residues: CASSPPGGGTEAFF. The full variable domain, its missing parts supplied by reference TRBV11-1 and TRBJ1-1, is EAEVAQSPRYKITEKSQAVAFWCDPISGHATLYWYRQILGQGPELLVQFQDESVVDDSQLPKDRFSAERLKGVDSTLKIQPAELGDSAMYLCASSPPGGGTEAFFGQGTRLTVV.

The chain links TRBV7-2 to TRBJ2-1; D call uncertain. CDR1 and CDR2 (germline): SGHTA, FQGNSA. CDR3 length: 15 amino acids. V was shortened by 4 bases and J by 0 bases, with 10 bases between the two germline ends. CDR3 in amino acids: CASSSWFSSYNEQFF. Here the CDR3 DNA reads TGTGCCAGCAGCTCCTGGTTCAGCTCCTACAATGAGCAGTTCTTC.

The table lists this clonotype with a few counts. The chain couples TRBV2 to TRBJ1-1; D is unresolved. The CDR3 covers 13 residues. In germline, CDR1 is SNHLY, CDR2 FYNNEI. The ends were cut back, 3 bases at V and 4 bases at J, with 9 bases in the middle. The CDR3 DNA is TGTGCCAGCAGTGAGTGGGAGGTCACTGAAGCTTTCTTT. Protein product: CASSEWEVTEAFF.

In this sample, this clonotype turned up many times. CDR3 DNA sequence: TGTGCCAGCAGTTCCGACAGGGGGACTGAAGCTTTCTTT. Amino acid sequence: CASSSDRGTEAFF. The V and J genes are TRBV7-2 and TRBJ1-1; 9 positions agree with TRBD1. In germline, CDR1 is SGHTA, CDR2 FQGNSA. With 6 bases clipped from V and 5 bases from J, the junction kept 4 bases outside the gene matches. CDR3 length: 13 amino acids.

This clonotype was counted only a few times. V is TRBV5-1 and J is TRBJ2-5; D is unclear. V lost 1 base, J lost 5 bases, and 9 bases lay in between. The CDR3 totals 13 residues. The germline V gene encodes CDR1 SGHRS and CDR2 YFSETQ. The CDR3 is CASSLPVGETQYF. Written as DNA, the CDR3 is TGCGCCAGCAGCTTGCCGGTCGGGGAGACCCAGTACTTC.

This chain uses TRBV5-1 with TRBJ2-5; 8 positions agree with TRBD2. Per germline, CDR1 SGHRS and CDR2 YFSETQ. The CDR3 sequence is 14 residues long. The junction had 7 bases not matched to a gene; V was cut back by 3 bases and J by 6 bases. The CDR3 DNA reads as TGCGCCAGCAGCTACGACGGGGGGGCCCAGACCCAGTACTTC. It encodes CASSYDGGAQTQYF.

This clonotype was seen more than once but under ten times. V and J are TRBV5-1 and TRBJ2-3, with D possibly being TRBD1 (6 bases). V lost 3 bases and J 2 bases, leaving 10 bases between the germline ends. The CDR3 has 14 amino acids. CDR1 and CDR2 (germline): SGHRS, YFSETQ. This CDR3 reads CASSWQGFTDTQYF. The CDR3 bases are TGCGCCAGCAGCTGGCAGGGGTTCACAGATACGCAGTATTTT.

CDR3 nucleotides: TGTGCCAGCAGCTTATTTGGGGGAGGAGAGACCCAGTACTTC. Protein: CASSLFGGGETQYF. The rearrangement links TRBV7-3 to TRBJ2-5, with a tentative D call TRBD2 (6 bases). Germline CDR1 SGHTA, CDR2 FQGTGA. This CDR3 has 14 residues. Trimming took off 2 bases at V and 4 bases at J, with 11 bases between the two ends.

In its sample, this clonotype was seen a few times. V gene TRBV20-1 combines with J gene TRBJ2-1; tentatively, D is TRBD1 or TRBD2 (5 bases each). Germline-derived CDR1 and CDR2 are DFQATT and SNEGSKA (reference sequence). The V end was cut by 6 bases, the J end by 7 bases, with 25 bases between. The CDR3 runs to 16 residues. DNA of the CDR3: TGCAGTGCCAAAGACATAGGGGACCCCAACTATAATGAGCAGTTCTTC. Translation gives CSAKDIGDPNYNEQFF.

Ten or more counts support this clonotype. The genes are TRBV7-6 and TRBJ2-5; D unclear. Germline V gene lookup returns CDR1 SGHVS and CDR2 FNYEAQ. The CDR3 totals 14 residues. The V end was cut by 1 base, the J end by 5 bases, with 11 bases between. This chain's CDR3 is CASSLEMAGETQYF. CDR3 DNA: TGTGCCAGCAGCTTAGAAATGGCCGGCGAGACCCAGTACTTC.

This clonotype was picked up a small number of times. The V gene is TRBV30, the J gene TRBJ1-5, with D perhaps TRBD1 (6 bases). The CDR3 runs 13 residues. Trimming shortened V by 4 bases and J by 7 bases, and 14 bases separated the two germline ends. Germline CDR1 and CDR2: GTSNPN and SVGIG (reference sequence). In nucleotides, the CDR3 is TGTGCCTGGACGGGGGCCCCCGGACAGCCCCAGCATTTT. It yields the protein CAWTGAPGQPQHF. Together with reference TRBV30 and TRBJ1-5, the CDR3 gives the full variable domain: SQTIHQWPATLVQPVGSPLSLECTVEGTSNPNLYWYRQAAGRGLQLLFYSVGIGQISSEVPQNLSASRPQDRQFILSSKKLLLSDSGFYLCAWTGAPGQPQHFGDGTRLSIL.

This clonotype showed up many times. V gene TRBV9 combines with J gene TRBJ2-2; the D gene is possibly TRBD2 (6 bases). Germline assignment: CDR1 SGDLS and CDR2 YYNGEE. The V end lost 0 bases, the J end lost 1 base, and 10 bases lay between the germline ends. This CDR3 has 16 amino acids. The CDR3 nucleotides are TGTGCCAGCAGCGTAGCTCACGGGGGGAACACCGGGGAGCTGTTTTTT. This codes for CASSVAHGGNTGELFF.